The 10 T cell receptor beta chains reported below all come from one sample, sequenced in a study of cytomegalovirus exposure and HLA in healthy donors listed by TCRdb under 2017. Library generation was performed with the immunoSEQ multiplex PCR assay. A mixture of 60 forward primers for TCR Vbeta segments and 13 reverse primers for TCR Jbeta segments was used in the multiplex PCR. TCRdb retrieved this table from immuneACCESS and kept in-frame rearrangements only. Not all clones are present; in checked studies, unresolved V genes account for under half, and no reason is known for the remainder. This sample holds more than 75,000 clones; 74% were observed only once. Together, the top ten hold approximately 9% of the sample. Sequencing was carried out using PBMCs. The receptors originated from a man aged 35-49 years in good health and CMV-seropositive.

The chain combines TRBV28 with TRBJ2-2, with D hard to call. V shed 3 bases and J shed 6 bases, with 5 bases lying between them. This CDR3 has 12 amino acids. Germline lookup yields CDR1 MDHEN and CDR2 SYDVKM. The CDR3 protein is CASSLSAGELFF. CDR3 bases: TGTGCCAGCAGTTTGTCAGCCGGGGAGCTGTTTTTT. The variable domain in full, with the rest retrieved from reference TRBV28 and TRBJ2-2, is DVKVTQSSRYLVKRTGEKVFLECVQDMDHENMFWYRQDPGLGLRLIYFSYDVKMKEKGDIPEGYSVSREKKERFSLILESASTNQTSMYLCASSLSAGELFFGEGSRLTVL.

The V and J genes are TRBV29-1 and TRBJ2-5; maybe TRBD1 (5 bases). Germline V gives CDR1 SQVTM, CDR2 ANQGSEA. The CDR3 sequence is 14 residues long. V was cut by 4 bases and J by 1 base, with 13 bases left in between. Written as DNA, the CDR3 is TGCAGCGTTGTGAACAGGAGCCTCCAAGAGACCCAGTACTTC. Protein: CSVVNRSLQETQYF.

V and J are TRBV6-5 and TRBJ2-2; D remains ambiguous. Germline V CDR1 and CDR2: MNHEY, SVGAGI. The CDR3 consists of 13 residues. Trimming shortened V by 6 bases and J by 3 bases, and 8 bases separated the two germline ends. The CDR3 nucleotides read TGTGCCAGCAGAGATGACTACACCGGGGAGCTGTTTTTT. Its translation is CASRDDYTGELFF.

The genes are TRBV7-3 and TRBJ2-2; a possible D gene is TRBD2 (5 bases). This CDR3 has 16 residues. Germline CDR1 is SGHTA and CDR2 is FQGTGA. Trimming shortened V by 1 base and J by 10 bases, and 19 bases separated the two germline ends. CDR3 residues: CASSLIGVGGQEELFF. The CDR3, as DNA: TGTGCCAGCAGCTTAATCGGGGTCGGCGGGCAAGAGGAGCTGTTTTTT.

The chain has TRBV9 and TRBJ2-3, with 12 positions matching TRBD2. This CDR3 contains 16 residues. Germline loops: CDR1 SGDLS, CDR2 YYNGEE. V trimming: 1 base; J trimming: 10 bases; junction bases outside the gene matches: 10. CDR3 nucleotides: TGTGCCAGCAGCGTAACGGGAACTAGCGGGGGGTTACCGCAGTATTTT. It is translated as CASSVTGTSGGLPQYF.

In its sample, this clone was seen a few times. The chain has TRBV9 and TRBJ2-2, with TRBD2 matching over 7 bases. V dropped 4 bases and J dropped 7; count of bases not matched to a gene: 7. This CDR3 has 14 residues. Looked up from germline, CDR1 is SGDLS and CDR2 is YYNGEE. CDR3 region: CASSSRAGFGELFF. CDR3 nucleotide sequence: TGTGCCAGCAGCTCCCGAGCGGGGTTCGGGGAGCTGTTTTTT.

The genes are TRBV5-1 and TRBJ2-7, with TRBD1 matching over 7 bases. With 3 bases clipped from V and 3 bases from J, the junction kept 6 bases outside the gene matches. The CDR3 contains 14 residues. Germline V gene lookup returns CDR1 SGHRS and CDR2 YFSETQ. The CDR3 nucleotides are TGCGCCAGCAGCTCGGGGACAGAGAACTACGAGCAGTACTTC. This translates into CASSSGTENYEQYF.

CDR3 DNA: TGTGCCTGGTCCTTATCAGGGGGGACTGACGAGCAGTACTTC. Translating it yields CAWSLSGGTDEQYF. This rearrangement joins TRBV30 to TRBJ2-7; tentatively, D is TRBD1 (7 bases). This CDR3 is built from 14 residues. Germline V gene sequence: CDR1 GTSNPN, CDR2 SVGIG (reference sequence). With 5 bases removed from V and 5 bases from J, the gap between germline ends came to 19 bases.

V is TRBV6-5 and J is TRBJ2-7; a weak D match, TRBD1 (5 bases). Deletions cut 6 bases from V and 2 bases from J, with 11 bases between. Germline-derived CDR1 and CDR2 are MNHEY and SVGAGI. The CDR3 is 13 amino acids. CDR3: CASSQGGTYEQYF. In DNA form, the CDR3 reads TGTGCCAGCAGCCAGGGCGGAACCTACGAGCAGTACTTC.

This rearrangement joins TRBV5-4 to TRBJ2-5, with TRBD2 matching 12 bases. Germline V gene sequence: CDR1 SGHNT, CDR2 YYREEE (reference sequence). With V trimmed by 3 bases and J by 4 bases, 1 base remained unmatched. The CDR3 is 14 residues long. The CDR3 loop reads CASSSGLAGETQYF. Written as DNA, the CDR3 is TGTGCCAGCAGCTCGGGACTAGCGGGAGAGACCCAGTACTTC.